The 22 T cell receptor beta chains presented below share a single source sample, sequenced in a study of cytomegalovirus exposure and HLA in healthy donors. In the PCR, 60 Vbeta and 13 Jbeta primers were used. Produced via immunoSEQ multiplex PCR; TCRdb's table is partial and in-frame only. The repertoire holds about 210,000 clones, approximately 85% seen once, with 0.2% to 0.3% in the top ten. Material: PBMCs. The receptors were gathered from a girl between 2 and 10 years old in good health and CMV-seronegative.

The rearrangement uses TRBV5-6 and TRBJ2-1; TRBD2 matches 14 bases. V gave up 2 bases and J gave up 7 bases; unmatched junction bases: 2. CDR3 size: 15 residues. CDR1 and CDR2 from the germline V gene are SGHDT and YYEEEE. The DNA for the CDR3 is TGTGCCAGCAGCTTTGGACTAGCGGGGGGTAATGAGCAGTTCTTC. Protein: CASSFGLAGGNEQFF.

The chain combines TRBV5-1 with TRBJ1-2, with TRBD1 identical over 9 bases. CDR1 is SGHRS and CDR2 is YFSETQ in the germline V gene. The CDR3 length is 15 residues. Losses at the gene ends were 4 bases for V and 8 bases for J; bases not matched to a gene: 12. The CDR3 is CASSPTGTGKGGYTF. CDR3 DNA sequence: TGCGCCAGCAGCCCCACCGGGACAGGGAAGGGGGGCTACACCTTC.

The CDR3, as DNA: TGTGCCAGTAGTATCGGTCAGCGGGGGGGCACTGAAGCTTTCTTT. Its translation: CASSIGQRGGTEAFF. The chain recombines TRBV19 with TRBJ1-1; the D gene is possibly TRBD1 (5 bases). This CDR3 comprises 15 residues. Trimming took off 3 bases at V and 4 bases at J, with 15 bases between the two ends. Germline lookup yields CDR1 LNHDA and CDR2 SQIVND (reference sequence).

This chain connects TRBV6-1 to TRBJ2-1, with TRBD1 matching 8 bases. Germline loops: CDR1 MNHNS, CDR2 SASEGT. There are 13 residues in the CDR3. V was pared by 7 bases and J by 6 bases, with 5 bases of the junction left unmatched. CDR3 residues: CASKDRVTNEQFF. The DNA for the CDR3 is TGTGCCAGCAAGGACAGGGTCACCAATGAGCAGTTCTTC.

This chain uses TRBV18 with TRBJ2-3, with a weak D call TRBD2 (5 bases). Germline assignment: CDR1 KGHSH and CDR2 LQKENI. The CDR3 covers 12 residues. V lost 1 base and J 6 bases, leaving 5 bases between the germline ends. Here the CDR3 reads CASSPLADTQYF. Written as DNA, the CDR3 is TGTGCCAGCTCACCACTAGCGGATACGCAGTATTTT.

The rearrangement links TRBV7-9 to TRBJ2-5; TRBD2 aligns across 10 bases. Germline V gene sequence: CDR1 SEHNR, CDR2 FQNEAQ (reference sequence). J was trimmed by 2 bases and V by 6 bases; bases with no gene match: 15. CDR3 length: 18 amino acids. The CDR3 loop reads CASRGTSVIYLPQETQYF. The DNA for the CDR3 is TGTGCCAGCAGGGGGACTAGCGTAATCTACCTGCCACAAGAGACCCAGTACTTC.

The chain employs TRBV19 and TRBJ1-4, with D maybe TRBD1 (6 bases). From germline, CDR1 is LNHDA and CDR2 SQIVND (reference sequence). Trimming took 6 bases from V and 0 from J, leaving 14 bases between them. The CDR3 contains 16 residues. The CDR3 coding sequence is TGTGCCAGTAGAAGGACAGTTGCGGCAACTAATGAAAAACTGTTTTTT. It is translated as CASRRTVAATNEKLFF.

The rearrangement joins TRBV30 to TRBJ2-3; 7 bases are shared with TRBD2. Germline CDR1 reads GTSNPN; CDR2 reads SVGIG (reference sequence). The CDR3 runs to 13 residues. Trimming removed 7 bases from V and 2 bases from J; junction bases left unmatched: 6. The CDR3 protein is CAFRDYSTDTQYF. The DNA for the CDR3 is TGTGCCTTCCGGGACTATTCCACAGATACGCAGTATTTT.

The chain couples TRBV19 to TRBJ2-7, with 8 bases that match TRBD1. With V trimmed by 4 bases and J by 2 bases, 7 bases remained unmatched. The CDR3 consists of 15 residues. CDR1 LNHDA and CDR2 SQIVND come from the germline V gene (reference sequence). The CDR3 sequence: CASSTRQGITYEQYF. Written as DNA, the CDR3 is TGTGCCAGTAGTACTCGACAGGGGATCACCTACGAGCAGTACTTC.

This clone was picked up a small number of times. The sample holds other DNA sequences that translate to the same CDR3. The chain couples TRBV18 to TRBJ1-1; D not certain. Per germline, CDR1 KGHSH and CDR2 LQKENI. Trimming cost V 2 bases and J 3 bases, with 7 bases left between them. The CDR3 has 13 residues. CDR3 DNA: TGTGCCAGCTCACCAACCGGGGACACTGAAGCTTTCTTT. Residues: CASSPTGDTEAFF.

The CDR3 region has the DNA TGTGCCTGGAGTGTACCGGGGACTTTAGTAGATGGCTACACCTTC. It yields the protein CAWSVPGTLVDGYTF. This chain uses TRBV30 with TRBJ1-2; tentatively, D is TRBD1 (5 bases). Per the germline V gene, CDR1 is GTSNPN and CDR2 is SVGIG (reference sequence). The CDR3 is 15 amino acids. Trimming shortened V by 0 bases and J by 6 bases, and 17 bases separated the two germline ends.

The genes are TRBV29-1 and TRBJ1-2; D perhaps matches TRBD1 (6 bases). Germline V gives CDR1 SQVTM, CDR2 ANQGSEA. The CDR3 has 15 residues. Trimming pared 2 bases from V and 5 bases from J, leaving 18 bases between. CDR3 nucleotides: TGCAGCGTTGAATCGGCAACCAGAGGGGGTTATGGCTACACCTTC. Protein: CSVESATRGGYGYTF.

J is TRBJ1-5 and V is TRBV7-2; D gene unclear. CDR3 length: 14 amino acids. Germline CDR1 and CDR2: SGHTA and FQGNSA. Trimming pared 2 bases from V and 4 bases from J, leaving 9 bases between. The CDR3 reads CASSLKSDNQPQHF. CDR3 sequence (DNA): TGTGCCAGCAGCTTAAAGAGTGATAATCAGCCCCAGCATTTT.

This chain joins TRBV4-1 and TRBJ2-7; TRBD2 is a possible D gene (6 bases). The CDR3 runs 15 residues. V was trimmed by 3 bases and J by 0 bases, leaving 12 bases between them. The germline V gene has CDR1 MGHRA and CDR2 YSYEKL. The CDR3 coding sequence is TGCGCCAGCAGCCATTCCTTGGGACTCTCCTACGAGCAGTACTTC. Translated, it gives CASSHSLGLSYEQYF.

The chain recombines TRBV6-1 with TRBJ1-5; D is perhaps TRBD1 (5 bases). The CDR3 is 15 amino acids. Germline V CDR1 and CDR2: MNHNS, SASEGT. V was clipped by 6 bases and J by 0 bases, with 12 bases between them. In nucleotides, the CDR3 is TGTGCCAGCAGCCCATTAGGGGTTAGCAATCAGCCCCAGCATTTT. The encoded protein is CASSPLGVSNQPQHF.

The chain has TRBV6-1 and TRBJ2-7; the D is unclear. Trimming left V 8 bases short and J 9 bases short, with 17 bases between. There are 12 residues in the CDR3. Germline V gene lookup returns CDR1 MNHNS and CDR2 SASEGT. The CDR3 sequence: CASSILTRGQYF. DNA of the CDR3: TGTGCCAGCTCTATTCTAACCCGCGGGCAGTACTTC.

The rearrangement uses TRBV30 and TRBJ2-7; 7 bases map to TRBD1. From germline, CDR1 is GTSNPN and CDR2 SVGIG (reference sequence). Trimming at V came to 1 base and at J to 3 bases, leaving 15 bases not matched to a gene. The CDR3 covers 17 residues. Here the CDR3 DNA reads TGTGCCTGGAGTGCCCGACGGATTAGTAGGGGGCACTACGAGCAGTACTTC. Its protein product is CAWSARRISRGHYEQYF.

The gene calls are TRBV5-5 and TRBJ1-1, with D possibly matching TRBD1 (5 bases). Germline V gene data show CDR1 as SGHKS and CDR2 as YYEKEE (reference sequence). The CDR3 loop spans 16 amino acids. Trimming cost V 0 bases and J 4 bases, with 16 bases left between them. The chain's CDR3 is CASSLVWGLQGTEAFF. CDR3 DNA: TGTGCCAGCAGCTTGGTATGGGGACTTCAAGGCACTGAAGCTTTCTTT.

This clone occurred a few times. The genes are TRBV9 and TRBJ2-1, with a tentative D call TRBD1 (5 bases). Trimming left V 2 bases short and J 6 bases short, with 12 bases between. Germline V lookup: CDR1 SGDLS, CDR2 YYNGEE. This CDR3 has 14 amino acids. Here the CDR3 DNA reads TGTGCCAGCAGCGTTTCAGGGCTGCCCAATGAGCAGTTCTTC. Translation: CASSVSGLPNEQFF.

V usage is TRBV7-9 and J usage is TRBJ2-6, with a tentative D call TRBD1 (5 bases). The V gene lost 5 bases and the J gene lost 0 bases, with 8 bases spanning the gap. This CDR3 has 15 residues. Germline CDR1 SEHNR, CDR2 FQNEAQ (reference sequence). Here the CDR3 reads CASSHRLSGANVLTF. In DNA form, the CDR3 reads TGTGCCAGCAGCCACAGGCTCTCTGGGGCCAACGTCCTGACTTTC.

The rearrangement joins TRBV6-1 to TRBJ1-1; D gene ambiguous. CDR1 is MNHNS and CDR2 is SASEGT in the germline V gene. Deletions cut 3 bases from V and 1 base from J, with 6 bases between. The CDR3 is 13 amino acids. The CDR3 DNA is TGTGCCAGCAGTGACCGGGAGAACACTGAAGCTTTCTTT. Translating it yields CASSDRENTEAFF.

The gene calls are TRBV27 and TRBJ1-5; 10 positions agree with TRBD1. The CDR3 is 15 residues long. The V gene end was trimmed by 6 bases and the J gene end by 4 bases; junction bases not matched to a gene: 6. Germline CDR1 reads MNHEY; CDR2 reads SMNVEV (reference sequence). The CDR3 bases are TGTGCCAGCAGACGGGACAGGGGAGGGAATCAGCCCCAGCATTTT. It yields the protein CASRRDRGGNQPQHF.